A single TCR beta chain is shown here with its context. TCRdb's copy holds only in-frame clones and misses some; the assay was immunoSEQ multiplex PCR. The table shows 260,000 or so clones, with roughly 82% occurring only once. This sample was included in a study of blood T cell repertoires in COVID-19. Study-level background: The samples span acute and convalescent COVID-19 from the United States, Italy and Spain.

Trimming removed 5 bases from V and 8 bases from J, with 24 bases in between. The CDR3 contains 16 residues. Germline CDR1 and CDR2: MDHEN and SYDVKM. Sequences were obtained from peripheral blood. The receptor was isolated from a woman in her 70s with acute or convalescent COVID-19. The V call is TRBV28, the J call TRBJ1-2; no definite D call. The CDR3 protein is CASSGIPSEARRGYTF. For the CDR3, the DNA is TGTGCCAGCAGTGGAATCCCTTCGGAGGCCCGACGGGGCTACACCTTC.